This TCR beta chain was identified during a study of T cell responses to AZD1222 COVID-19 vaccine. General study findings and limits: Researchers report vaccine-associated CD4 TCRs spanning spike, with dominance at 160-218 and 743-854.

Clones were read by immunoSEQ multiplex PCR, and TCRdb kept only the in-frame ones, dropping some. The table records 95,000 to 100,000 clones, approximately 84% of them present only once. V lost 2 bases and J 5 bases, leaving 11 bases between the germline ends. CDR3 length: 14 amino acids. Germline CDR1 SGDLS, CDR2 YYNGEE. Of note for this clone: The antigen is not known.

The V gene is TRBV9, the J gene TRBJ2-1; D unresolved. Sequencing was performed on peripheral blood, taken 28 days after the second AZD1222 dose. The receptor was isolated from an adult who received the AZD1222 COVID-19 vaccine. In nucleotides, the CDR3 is TGTGCCAGCAGCGTCGCTCCCCTTGACAATGAGCAGTTCTTC. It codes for CASSVAPLDNEQFF.